This T cell receptor (beta chain) came from a study of CD8 T cells in Susac syndrome. General study findings and limits: Clonal expansion did not appear in Susac syndrome CD4+ T cell repertoires.

From germline, CDR1 is DFQATT and CDR2 SNEGSKA (reference sequence). Deletions cut 5 bases from V and 3 bases from J, with 13 bases between. The CDR3 is made up of 13 amino acids. RNA totalling roughly 0.5 to 1 ug underwent reverse transcription with random hexamers. TCRdb re-derived calls from the immunoSEQ multiplex PCR reads in MiXCR, one entry per CDR3 protein. The sample has around 180,000 distinct CDR3 sequences; 90% to 95% are singletons. Comments on this clonotype: Its target is unknown.

V and J are TRBV20-1 and TRBJ1-1; weak D call: TRBD1 (5 bases). Sequencing was done on a sample of CD4+ T cells from PBMCs. The origin of this receptor is a human donor with Susac syndrome. The CDR3 bases are TGCAGTGCTCCTAAGTTGGGGGACACTGAAGCTTTCTTT. Amino acids: CSAPKLGDTEAFF.